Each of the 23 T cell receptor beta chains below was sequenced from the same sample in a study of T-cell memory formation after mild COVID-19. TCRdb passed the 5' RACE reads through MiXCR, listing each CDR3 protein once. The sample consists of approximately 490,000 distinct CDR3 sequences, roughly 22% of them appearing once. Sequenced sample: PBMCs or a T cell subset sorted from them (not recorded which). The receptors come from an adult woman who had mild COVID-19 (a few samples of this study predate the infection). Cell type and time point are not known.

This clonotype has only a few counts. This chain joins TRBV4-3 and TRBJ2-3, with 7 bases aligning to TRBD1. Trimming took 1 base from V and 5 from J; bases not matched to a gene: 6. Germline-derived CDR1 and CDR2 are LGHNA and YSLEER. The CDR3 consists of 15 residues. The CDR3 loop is CASSQVHRGVDTQYF. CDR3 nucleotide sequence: TGCGCCAGCAGCCAAGTCCACAGGGGTGTAGATACGCAGTATTTT.

The CDR3 sequence: CASSQDLAPTDTQYF. CDR3 sequence (DNA): TGCGCCAGCAGCCAGGACCTAGCGCCCACAGATACGCAGTATTTT. The rearrangement joins TRBV4-3 to TRBJ2-3, with TRBD2 as a possible D gene (6 bases). In germline, CDR1 is LGHNA, CDR2 YSLEER. V was clipped by 3 bases and J by 2 bases, with 12 bases between them. The CDR3 spans 15 residues.

CDR3 residues: CASSLAGQINEKLFF. In nucleotides, the CDR3 is TGTGCCAGCAGCTTAGCGGGACAGATTAATGAAAAACTGTTTTTT. The chain employs TRBV7-2 and TRBJ1-4; 7 nucleotides match TRBD1. This CDR3 has 15 residues. CDR1 is SGHTA and CDR2 is FQGNSA in the germline V gene. V lost 0 bases and J lost 4; bases outside the gene matches: 2.

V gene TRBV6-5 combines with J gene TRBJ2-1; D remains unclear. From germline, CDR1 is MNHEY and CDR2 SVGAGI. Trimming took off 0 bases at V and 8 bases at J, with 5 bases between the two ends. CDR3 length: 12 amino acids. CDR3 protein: CASSYSGYEQFF. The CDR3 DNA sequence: TGTGCCAGCAGTTACTCGGGCTATGAGCAGTTCTTC.

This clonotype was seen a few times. CDR3: CSARPGDSWMTDTQYF. CDR3 nucleotides: TGCAGTGCGCGTCCTGGGGATAGCTGGATGACAGATACGCAGTATTTT. The chain carries TRBV20-1 and TRBJ2-3; D remains ambiguous. The germline V and J ends were trimmed by 6 bases and 3 bases, with 22 bases remaining between them. Per germline, CDR1 DFQATT and CDR2 SNEGSKA (reference sequence). The length of the CDR3 is 16 residues.

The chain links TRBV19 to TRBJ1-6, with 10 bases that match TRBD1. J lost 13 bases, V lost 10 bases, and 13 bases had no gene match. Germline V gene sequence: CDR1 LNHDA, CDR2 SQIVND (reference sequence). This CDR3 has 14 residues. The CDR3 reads CATLPRDRGRPLHF. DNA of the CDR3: TGTGCCACCCTTCCCCGGGACAGGGGCCGGCCCCTCCACTTT.

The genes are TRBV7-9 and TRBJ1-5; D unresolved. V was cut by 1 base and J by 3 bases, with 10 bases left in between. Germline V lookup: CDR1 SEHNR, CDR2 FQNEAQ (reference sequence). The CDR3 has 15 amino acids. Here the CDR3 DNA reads TGTGCCAGCAGCTTAGATGGTAGGGACAATCAGCCCCAGCATTTT. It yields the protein CASSLDGRDNQPQHF.

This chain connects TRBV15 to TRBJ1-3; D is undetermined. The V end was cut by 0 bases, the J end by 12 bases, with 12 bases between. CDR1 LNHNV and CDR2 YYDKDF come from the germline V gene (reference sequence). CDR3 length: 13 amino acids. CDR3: CATSRDSRPGIYF. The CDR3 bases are TGTGCCACCAGCAGAGATAGCCGTCCGGGCATATATTTT.

The CDR3 DNA follows: TGTGCCAGTAGTACCGACAGTTACAATGAGCAGTTCTTC. Translating gives CASSTDSYNEQFF. The chain carries TRBV19 and TRBJ2-1, with a weak D call TRBD1 (5 bases). CDR3 size: 13 residues. Between the trimmed V and J ends, which lost 4 bases and 4 bases, there was a span of 8 bases. Germline loops: CDR1 LNHDA, CDR2 SQIVND (reference sequence). Variable domain in full (rest from reference TRBV19 and TRBJ2-1): DGGITQSPKYLFRKEGQNVTLSCEQNLNHDAMYWYRQDPGQGLRLIYYSQIVNDFQKGDIAEGYSVSREKKESFPLTVTSAQKNPTAFYLCASSTDSYNEQFFGPGTRLTVL.

The CDR3 is CASSTGQGANEQFF. CDR3 DNA: TGTGCCAGCAGCACGGGACAGGGGGCAAATGAGCAGTTCTTC. The chain combines TRBV12-3 or TRBV12-4 with TRBJ2-1; 12 bases fit TRBD1. The junction had 4 bases not matched to a gene; V was cut back by 6 bases and J by 7 bases. This CDR3 contains 14 residues.

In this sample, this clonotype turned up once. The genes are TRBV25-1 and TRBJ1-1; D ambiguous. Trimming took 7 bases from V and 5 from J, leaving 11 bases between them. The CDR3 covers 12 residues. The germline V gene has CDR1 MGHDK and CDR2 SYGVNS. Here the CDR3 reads CASNEGYTEAFF. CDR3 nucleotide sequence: TGTGCCAGCAATGAGGGATATACTGAAGCTTTCTTT.

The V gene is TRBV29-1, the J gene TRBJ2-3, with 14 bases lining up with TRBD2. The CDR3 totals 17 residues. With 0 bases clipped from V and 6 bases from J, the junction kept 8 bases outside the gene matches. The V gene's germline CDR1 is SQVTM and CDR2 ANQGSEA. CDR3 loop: CSVEESPGLAGVDTQYF. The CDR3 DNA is TGCAGCGTTGAAGAGTCACCGGGACTAGCGGGAGTTGATACGCAGTATTTT.

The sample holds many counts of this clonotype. The DNA for the CDR3 is TGCAGCGTTCTTCGACTAGGCGGGGGCAATGAGCAGTTCTTC. Translation gives CSVLRLGGGNEQFF. V and J are TRBV29-1 and TRBJ2-1; 7 bases agree with TRBD2. This CDR3 comprises 14 residues. Germline V gives CDR1 SQVTM, CDR2 ANQGSEA. J gave up 6 bases and V 5 bases, and 10 bases lay outside the gene matches.

The DNA of the CDR3 is TGCGCCAGCAGCCAAGATTCCGCCAGGGCTTACCCAGATACGCAGTATTTT. This sequence encodes CASSQDSARAYPDTQYF. V usage is TRBV4-3 and J usage is TRBJ2-3; possibly TRBD1 for D (5 bases). The length of the CDR3 is 17 residues. Trimming left V 0 bases short and J 4 bases short, with 17 bases between. Germline CDR1 is LGHNA and CDR2 is YSLEER.

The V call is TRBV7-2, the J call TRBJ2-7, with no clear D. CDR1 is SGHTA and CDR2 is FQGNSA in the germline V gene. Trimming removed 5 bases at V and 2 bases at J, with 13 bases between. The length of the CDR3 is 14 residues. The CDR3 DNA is TGTGCCAGCAGCCACGTCCAGGAAGCCTACGAGCAGTACTTC. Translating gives CASSHVQEAYEQYF. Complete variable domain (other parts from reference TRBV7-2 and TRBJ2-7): GAGVSQSPSNKVTEKGKDVELRCDPISGHTALYWYRQSLGQGLEFLIYFQGNSAPDKSGLPSDRFSAERTGGSVSTLTIQRTQQEDSAVYLCASSHVQEAYEQYFGPGTRLTVT.

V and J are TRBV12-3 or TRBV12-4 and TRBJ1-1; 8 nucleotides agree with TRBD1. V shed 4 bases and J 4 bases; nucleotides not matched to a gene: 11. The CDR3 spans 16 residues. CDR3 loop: CASSSHPGGASTEAFF. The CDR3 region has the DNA TGTGCCAGCAGTTCCCATCCAGGGGGCGCGAGCACTGAAGCTTTCTTT.

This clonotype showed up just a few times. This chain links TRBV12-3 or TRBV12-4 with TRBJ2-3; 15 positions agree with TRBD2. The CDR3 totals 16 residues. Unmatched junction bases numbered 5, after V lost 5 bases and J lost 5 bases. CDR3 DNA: TGTGCCAGCAGTGGACTAGCGGGGGGGCAAGGAGATACGCAGTATTTT. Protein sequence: CASSGLAGGQGDTQYF.

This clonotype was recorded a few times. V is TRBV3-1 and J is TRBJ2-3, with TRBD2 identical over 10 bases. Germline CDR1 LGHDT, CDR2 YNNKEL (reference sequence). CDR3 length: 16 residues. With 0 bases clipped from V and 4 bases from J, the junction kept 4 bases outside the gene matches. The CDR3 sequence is CASSQDRLAGADTQYF. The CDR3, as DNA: TGTGCCAGCAGCCAAGATCGGCTAGCGGGGGCAGATACGCAGTATTTT.

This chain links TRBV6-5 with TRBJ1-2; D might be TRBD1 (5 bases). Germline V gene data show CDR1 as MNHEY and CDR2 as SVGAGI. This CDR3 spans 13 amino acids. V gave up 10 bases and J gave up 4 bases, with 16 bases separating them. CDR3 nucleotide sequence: TGTGCCACCCGGCCAGGGAGTTTCTATGGCTACACCTTC. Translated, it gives CATRPGSFYGYTF.

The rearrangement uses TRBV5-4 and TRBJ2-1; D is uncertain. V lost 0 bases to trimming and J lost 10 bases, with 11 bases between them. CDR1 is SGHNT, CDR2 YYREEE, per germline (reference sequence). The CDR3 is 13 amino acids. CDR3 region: CASSLEGLGEQFF. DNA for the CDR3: TGTGCCAGCAGCTTGGAGGGCCTGGGGGAGCAGTTCTTC.

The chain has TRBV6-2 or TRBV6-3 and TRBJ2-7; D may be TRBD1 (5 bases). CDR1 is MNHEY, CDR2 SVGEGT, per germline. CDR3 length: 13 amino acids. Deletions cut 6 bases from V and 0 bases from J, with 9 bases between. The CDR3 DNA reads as TGTGCCAGCAGAGCAGGGAACTCCTACGAGCAGTACTTC. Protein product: CASRAGNSYEQYF.

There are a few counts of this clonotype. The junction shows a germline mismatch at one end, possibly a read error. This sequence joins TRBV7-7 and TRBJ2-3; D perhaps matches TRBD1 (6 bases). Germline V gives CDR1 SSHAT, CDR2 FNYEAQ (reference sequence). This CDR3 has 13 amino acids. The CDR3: CASSSAGADTQYF. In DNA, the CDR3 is TGTGCTAGCAGCTCTGCAGGGGCAGATACGCAGTATTTT. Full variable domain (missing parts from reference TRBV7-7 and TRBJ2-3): GAGVSQSPRYKVTKRGQDVTLRCDPISSHATLYWYQQALGQGPEFLTYFNYEAQPDKSGLPSDRFSAERPEGSISTLTIQRTEQRDSAMYRCASSSAGADTQYFGPGTRLTVL.

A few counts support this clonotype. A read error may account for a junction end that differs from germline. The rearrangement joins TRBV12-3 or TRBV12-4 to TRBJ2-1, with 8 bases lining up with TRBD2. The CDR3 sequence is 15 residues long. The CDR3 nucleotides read TGTGCCAGCAGTCTAGCGGGCCCAAGCTACAATGAGCAGTTCTTC. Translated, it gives CASSLAGPSYNEQFF.